This TCR beta chain appears in the sequencing data of a study of shared clonotypes between healthy human individuals. The wider study: Each donor's CD8 memory used one plate, CD8 naive two, each CD4 subset three. Findings and limits, study-wide: The four-donor shared clonotypes exceeded non-shared clonotypes in generation probability, with non-shared ones scoring lower. What naive subsets generally showed was a larger estimated richness than memory subsets showed.

A note on this clone: No antigen is known for it.

The germline CDR1 and CDR2 sequences are ENHRY and SYGVKD. The CDR3 totals 15 residues. The ends were cut back, 0 bases at V and 5 bases at J, with 13 bases in the middle. Here immunoSEQ multiplex PCR was the method, and the copy in TCRdb shows in-frame clones only, minus some. The profile shows roughly 2.4 million clones, nearly 97% of them singletons. Source material: naive CD4+ T cells sorted from blood. Subset specified: CD45RA+ positively selected. The sequence was obtained from a young man in good health. The chain carries TRBV10-3 and TRBJ2-5; maybe TRBD1 (6 bases). This chain's CDR3 is CAISESGAASETQYF. In DNA form, the CDR3 reads TGTGCCATCAGTGAGTCGGGGGCCGCGTCTGAGACCCAGTACTTC.